The 4 T cell receptor beta chains in this list originate from one sample, sequenced in a study of regulatory T cells in long-lasting Graves disease. Investigators prepared the TCR beta libraries by applying iRepertoire HTBI primers and Arm-PCR of CDR3 regions. TCRdb re-analysed the multiplex PCR reads in MiXCR, keeping a single row per CDR3 protein. The sample carries about 540,000 distinct CDR3 sequences, roughly 14% recorded once. Noted time point: newly diagnosed GD, antithyroid drugs for less than 3 months. After RNA was extracted from PBMCs, the TCR library was made from it. These data also featured in a second study, about T cells in Graves' hyperthyroidism and ophthalmopathy.

The sequencing used peripheral blood mononuclear cells (PBMCs), collected at new diagnosis, from a patient treated with antithyroid drugs. These receptors were collected from a man under 40 with Graves disease.

The CDR3 DNA reads as TGTGCCAGCAGTCCACTTTCCGGACATGTTAGCTCCTACGAGCAGTACTTC. It is translated as CASSPLSGHVSSYEQYF. The chain has TRBV27 and TRBJ2-7; weak D call: TRBD1 (5 bases). Germline V lookup: CDR1 MNHEY, CDR2 SMNVEV (reference sequence). The V gene lost 5 bases and the J gene lost 0 bases, with 20 bases spanning the gap. CDR3 size: 17 residues.

This clonotype was found a few times. This sequence joins TRBV19 and TRBJ2-2; D gene ambiguous. V was clipped by 5 bases and J by 2 bases, with 15 bases between them. Germline lookup yields CDR1 LNHDA and CDR2 SQIVND (reference sequence). The CDR3 is made up of 16 amino acids. The CDR3 here is CASSLGWYANTGELFF. The CDR3 nucleotides are TGTGCCAGTAGTCTCGGTTGGTACGCAAACACCGGGGAGCTGTTTTTT.

V and J are TRBV19 and TRBJ2-1; the D gene is possibly TRBD2 (5 bases). This CDR3 spans 12 amino acids. V lost 3 bases, J lost 10 bases, and 10 bases lay in between. The germline CDR1 and CDR2 sequences are LNHDA and SQIVND (reference sequence). CDR3 sequence reads: CASSIDYPEQFF. CDR3 in DNA: TGTGCCAGTAGTATTGACTACCCAGAGCAGTTCTTC.

This rearrangement joins TRBV19 to TRBJ1-5; D is undetermined. V lost 5 bases to trimming and J lost 6 bases, with 20 bases between them. The CDR3 has 16 amino acids. Germline CDR1 is LNHDA and CDR2 is SQIVND (reference sequence). CDR3 sequence (DNA): TGTGCCAGTAGTGTGACCCACGTGGATACGGGTCAGCCCCAGCATTTT. Translating it yields CASSVTHVDTGQPQHF.